The 28 T cell receptor beta chains given below trace back to one sample, sequenced in a study of T cells in Graves' hyperthyroidism and ophthalmopathy. RNA transcripts were the template for amplifying TCR beta CDR3 regions. When the TCR CDR3 underwent first-round RT-PCR, the HTBI primer set was used. From the multiplex PCR reads, TCRdb called clonotypes with MiXCR, one entry per CDR3 protein. The sample holds 250,000 or so distinct CDR3 sequences, about 16% seen once. What was sequenced was blood. The receptors originated from a woman between 45 and 65 years old with Graves' hyperthyroidism that later progressed to Graves' ophthalmopathy.

The chain has TRBV5-6 and TRBJ2-7, with 9 nucleotides matching TRBD1. Per the germline V gene, CDR1 is SGHDT and CDR2 is YYEEEE. Trimming cost V 5 bases and J 2 bases; bases outside gene matches: 8. This CDR3 is 15 amino acids long. CDR3 bases: TGTGCCAGCAGTTTGATAGGACAGGGGACCTACGAGCAGTACTTC. Residues: CASSLIGQGTYEQYF.

This clonotype was recorded at least ten times. The chain links TRBV6-5 to TRBJ1-5; TRBD1 aligns across 8 bases. Germline CDR1 reads MNHEY; CDR2 reads SVGAGI. Germline trimming cut 2 bases from V and 11 bases from J; bases unmatched to any gene: 5. This CDR3 has 13 amino acids. The CDR3 DNA sequence: TGTGCCAGCAGTTACACAGGGGGTGGGTCCCAGCATTTT. Its translation is CASSYTGGGSQHF.

This clonotype was counted ten times or more. The chain joins TRBV4-1 to TRBJ2-1; D is possibly TRBD2 (6 bases). Per the germline V gene, CDR1 is MGHRA and CDR2 is YSYEKL. This CDR3 contains 16 residues. V was cut by 0 bases and J by 2 bases, with 11 bases left in between. CDR3 sequence reads: CASSQDPGGTYNEQFF. CDR3 DNA sequence: TGCGCCAGCAGCCAAGATCCAGGCGGGACCTACAATGAGCAGTTCTTC.

The chain carries TRBV20-1 and TRBJ1-5; no clear D gene. This CDR3 has 15 amino acids. With 5 bases removed from V and 0 bases from J, the gap between germline ends came to 14 bases. Germline V gene data show CDR1 as DFQATT and CDR2 as SNEGSKA (reference sequence). The CDR3 loop is CSARPGLISNQPQHF. For the CDR3, the DNA is TGCAGTGCTCGGCCAGGCCTTATTAGCAATCAGCCCCAGCATTTT.

This clonotype was seen repeatedly, ten times or more. The chain is built from TRBV28 and TRBJ1-2; unclear D gene. This CDR3 comprises 14 residues. V was shortened by 5 bases and J by 2 bases, with 12 bases between the two germline ends. Germline CDR1 and CDR2: MDHEN and SYDVKM. CDR3 DNA sequence: TGTGCCAGCAGTCCCCCCCCCAGAAACTATGGCTACACCTTC. It codes for CASSPPPRNYGYTF.

In its sample, this clonotype was seen many times. J is TRBJ2-7 and V is TRBV24-1; TRBD1 agrees at 7 bases. This CDR3 spans 16 amino acids. In germline, CDR1 is KGHDR, CDR2 SFDVKD. V trimming: 2 bases; J trimming: 2 bases; junction bases outside the gene matches: 8. The CDR3 protein is CATSDYSGGRTYEQYF. CDR3 nucleotides: TGTGCCACCAGTGATTACTCAGGGGGTAGGACCTACGAGCAGTACTTC.

The chain is built from TRBV5-6 and TRBJ2-2; D ambiguous. The CDR3 loop spans 13 amino acids. The germline V gene has CDR1 SGHDT and CDR2 YYEEEE. V lost 1 base, J lost 4 bases, and 5 bases lay in between. In DNA, the CDR3 is TGTGCCAGCAGCTTGCCACTCACCGGGGAGCTGTTTTTT. Amino acids: CASSLPLTGELFF.

This clonotype occurred many times. V is TRBV20-1 and J is TRBJ1-6, with D possibly TRBD1 on 5 matching bases. Trimming shortened V by 5 bases and J by 7 bases, and 15 bases separated the two germline ends. This CDR3 contains 14 residues. Germline V gene lookup returns CDR1 DFQATT and CDR2 SNEGSKA (reference sequence). CDR3 loop: CSAGEGATNSPLHF. The CDR3 DNA sequence: TGCAGTGCTGGTGAAGGGGCCACCAATTCACCCCTCCACTTT.

This clonotype was seen ten or more times. This chain uses TRBV3-1 with TRBJ2-5; 9 bases agree with TRBD1. CDR3 length: 21 residues. Germline CDR1 is LGHDT and CDR2 is YNNKEL (reference sequence). J lost 0 bases, V lost 0 bases, and 17 bases had no gene match. CDR3 protein: CASSQDNDYPPRDRDQETQYF. CDR3 DNA: TGTGCCAGCAGCCAAGATAACGACTACCCGCCCCGGGACAGGGACCAAGAGACCCAGTACTTC.

The chain recombines TRBV11-1 with TRBJ1-6; no reliable D call. Between the trimmed V and J ends, which lost 5 bases and 10 bases, there was a span of 15 bases. In germline, CDR1 is SGHAT, CDR2 FQDESV (reference sequence). The CDR3 runs to 14 residues. The CDR3 bases are TGTGCCAGCAGCCAAGAGGTAATAGGATCACCCCTCCACTTT. As protein: CASSQEVIGSPLHF. Full variable domain (missing parts from reference TRBV11-1 and TRBJ1-6): EAEVAQSPRYKITEKSQAVAFWCDPISGHATLYWYRQILGQGPELLVQFQDESVVDDSQLPKDRFSAERLKGVDSTLKIQPAELGDSAMYLCASSQEVIGSPLHFGNGTRLTVT.

This clonotype has just a few counts. The V call is TRBV18, the J call TRBJ2-1; 7 nucleotides match TRBD1. The CDR3 is made up of 17 amino acids. Per germline, CDR1 KGHSH and CDR2 LQKENI. Losses at the gene ends were 4 bases for V and 5 bases for J; bases not matched to a gene: 14. The CDR3 DNA reads as TGTGCCAGCTCACTAGCCTACGGACAGGTTGGGGACAATGAGCAGTTCTTC. Its protein product is CASSLAYGQVGDNEQFF.

This clonotype came up many times. The V and J genes are TRBV29-1 and TRBJ2-7; D is perhaps TRBD2 (5 bases). Germline V gene data show CDR1 as SQVTM and CDR2 as ANQGSEA. The V gene lost 0 bases and the J gene lost 4 bases, with 19 bases spanning the gap. This CDR3 region has 16 residues. CDR3 bases: TGCAGCGTTGAAGAGGCGGGCATTTCCCGCCCTTACGAGCAGTACTTC. Amino acid sequence: CSVEEAGISRPYEQYF.

Many counts were recorded for this clonotype. The chain combines TRBV6-1 with TRBJ2-7; possibly TRBD1 for D (6 bases). The germline V gene encodes CDR1 MNHNS and CDR2 SASEGT. CDR3 length equals 18 residues. V was shortened by 0 bases and J by 4 bases, with 22 bases between the two germline ends. The CDR3 spells CASSEALPGQGGAYEQYF. The CDR3 nucleotides read TGTGCCAGCAGTGAAGCGCTTCCGGGACAAGGTGGAGCGTACGAGCAGTACTTC.

This clonotype was counted many times. The chain uses TRBV18 and TRBJ2-5; unclear D gene. Trimming stripped 0 bases from V and 3 bases from J, with 8 bases between. The germline V gene encodes CDR1 KGHSH and CDR2 LQKENI. The CDR3 contains 14 residues. The CDR3, as DNA: TGTGCCAGCTCACCACCGTTCCCGGAAGAGACCCAGTACTTC. It translates to CASSPPFPEETQYF.

The genes are TRBV6-1 and TRBJ1-1, with a weak D call TRBD1 (6 bases). There are 14 residues in the CDR3. The germline V gene encodes CDR1 MNHNS and CDR2 SASEGT. Trimming removed 6 bases from V and 3 bases from J, with 14 bases in between. This chain's CDR3 is CASSLMGADTEAFF. CDR3 bases: TGTGCCAGCAGCCTGATGGGGGCTGACACTGAAGCTTTCTTT.

This clonotype was counted only a few times. This chain joins TRBV2 and TRBJ2-2; D not resolved. CDR3 length equals 11 residues. Germline V gene lookup returns CDR1 SNHLY and CDR2 FYNNEI. V was pared by 6 bases and J by 7 bases, with 6 bases between. This chain's CDR3 is CASRGIGELFF. CDR3 DNA: TGTGCCAGCAGGGGGATCGGGGAGCTGTTTTTT.

This clonotype was found many times. This chain links TRBV20-1 with TRBJ2-4, with 11 bases that match TRBD1. The CDR3 extends over 14 amino acids. V trimming: 6 bases; J trimming: 7 bases; junction bases outside the gene matches: 8. Germline V lookup: CDR1 DFQATT, CDR2 SNEGSKA (reference sequence). This CDR3 reads CSARTGGFGNIQYF. The CDR3 DNA sequence: TGCAGTGCGCGGACAGGGGGCTTTGGTAACATTCAGTACTTC.

This clonotype was observed a few times. The conserved closing phenylalanine or tryptophan is absent in this CDR3, likely reflecting a read error. The chain joins TRBV12-3 or TRBV12-4 to TRBJ1-4; D is unresolved. This CDR3 is 15 amino acids long. Trimming removed 1 base at V and 1 base at J, with 7 bases between. CDR3 amino acids: CASSLELGTNEKLFL. CDR3 nucleotide sequence: TGTGCCAGCAGTTTAGAGCTGGGAACTAATGAAAAACTGTTTCTT.

This clonotype was detected many times. The V call is TRBV20-1, the J call TRBJ2-3, with D maybe TRBD1 (6 bases). V lost 3 bases and J lost 3, with 13 bases in between. This CDR3 is 14 amino acids long. CDR1 and CDR2 (germline): DFQATT, SNEGSKA (reference sequence). The DNA of the CDR3 is TGCAGTGCTAGTTGGGGGCAGGGAACAGATACGCAGTATTTT. Translated: CSASWGQGTDTQYF.

This clonotype was recorded at least ten times. This chain uses TRBV20-1 with TRBJ2-1; D uncertain. V was shortened by 6 bases and J by 9 bases, with 21 bases between the two germline ends. The CDR3 spans 14 residues. Germline V lookup: CDR1 DFQATT, CDR2 SNEGSKA (reference sequence). The CDR3 DNA reads TGCAGTGCGCCCTCCAGTCTAGGGATTCTTGAGCAGTTCTTC. It codes for CSAPSSLGILEQFF.

This clonotype was observed a handful of times. The chain recombines TRBV7-9 with TRBJ1-4; TRBD1 matches at 9 bases. The junction had 6 bases not matched to a gene; V was cut back by 4 bases and J by 6 bases. Germline loops: CDR1 SEHNR, CDR2 FQNEAQ (reference sequence). CDR3 size: 15 residues. CDR3 DNA: TGTGCCAGCAGCTCCCCGGGACAGGGATATGAAAAACTGTTTTTT. It encodes CASSSPGQGYEKLFF. Full variable domain (missing parts from reference TRBV7-9 and TRBJ1-4): DTGVSQNPRHKITKRGQNVTFRCDPISEHNRLYWYRQTLGQGPEFLTYFQNEAQLEKSRLLSDRFSAERPKGSFSTLEIQRTEQGDSAMYLCASSSPGQGYEKLFFGSGTQLSVL.

This clonotype was seen at least ten times. This chain uses TRBV5-8 with TRBJ1-6; a possible D gene is TRBD1 (5 bases). The CDR3 has 13 residues. Germline V gene data show CDR1 as SGHTS and CDR2 as YDEGEE. Deletions cut 3 bases from V and 7 bases from J, with 8 bases between. This CDR3 is CASSSSGNSPLHF. For the CDR3, the DNA is TGTGCCAGCAGCTCATCAGGGAATTCACCCCTCCACTTT.

Concerning this clonotype: This may stem from a read error, because a much larger clone lies one nucleotide away. The chain couples TRBV7-2 to TRBJ2-1, with TRBD2 identical over 7 bases. From germline, CDR1 is SGHTA and CDR2 FQGNSA. V dropped 1 base and J dropped 10; count of bases not matched to a gene: 22. CDR3 length: 19 residues. CDR3 bases: TGTGCCAGCAGCTTAGTCTTTATGGTTTCCAGCGGGAAGCCCCTGGAGCAGTTCTTC. It codes for CASSLVFMVSSGKPLEQFF.

At least ten counts were recorded for this clonotype. This chain connects TRBV7-9 to TRBJ1-1, with a weak D call TRBD1 (5 bases). CDR1 is SEHNR, CDR2 FQNEAQ, per germline (reference sequence). There are 15 residues in the CDR3. The ends were cut back, 2 bases at V and 4 bases at J, with 14 bases in the middle. CDR3 sequence (DNA): TGTGCCAGCAGCTTATTTGGGGGATTGAGCACTGAAGCTTTCTTT. Translating it yields CASSLFGGLSTEAFF.

In its sample, this clonotype was seen many times. This sequence joins TRBV18 and TRBJ2-5; unclear D gene. This CDR3 is built from 13 residues. CDR1 KGHSH and CDR2 LQKENI come from the germline V gene. Trimming pared 3 bases from V and 0 bases from J, leaving 5 bases between. The CDR3 here is CASSPGYQETQYF. CDR3 bases: TGTGCCAGCTCACCGGGGTACCAAGAGACCCAGTACTTC.

This clonotype was seen many times. This chain links TRBV20-1 with TRBJ2-3, with 12 bases aligning to TRBD2. The trim removed 3 bases at V and 5 bases at J, leaving 6 bases unmatched. The V gene's germline CDR1 is DFQATT and CDR2 SNEGSKA (reference sequence). The CDR3 length is 15 residues. The DNA of the CDR3 is TGCAGTGCTAGTATCCGACTAGCGGGGGAAGATACGCAGTATTTT. Amino acid sequence: CSASIRLAGEDTQYF.

This clonotype has a handful of counts. The V call is TRBV25-1, the J call TRBJ2-1; D uncertain. CDR1 and CDR2 from the germline V gene are MGHDK and SYGVNS. Between the trimmed V and J ends, which lost 3 bases and 0 bases, there was a span of 12 bases. The CDR3 is 16 amino acids. CDR3 protein: CASSDASRGSYNEQFF. CDR3 sequence (DNA): TGTGCCAGCAGTGATGCCTCCAGAGGCTCCTACAATGAGCAGTTCTTC.

The V gene is TRBV3-1, the J gene TRBJ1-3; D is ambiguous. The germline CDR1 and CDR2 sequences are LGHDT and YNNKEL (reference sequence). With 4 bases removed from V and 4 bases from J, the gap between germline ends came to 5 bases. This CDR3 spans 12 amino acids. The CDR3 here is CASSPQGNTIYF. CDR3 in DNA: TGTGCCAGCAGCCCTCAGGGAAACACCATATATTTT.